This TCR beta chain derives from a study of blood T cell repertoires in COVID-19. In the study overall: Acute and convalescent COVID-19 specimens originated in the United States, Italy and Spain.

Profiling relied on immunoSEQ multiplex PCR, and the TCRdb table lists in-frame clones only, not all of them. The sample lists 150,000 to 200,000 clones, about 84% seen once, with about 5.6% in the top ten. Participant age was about 18 to 89 years, and participants resided in fewer than 25 US areas. Participants' reported clinical history set cohort assignment. Cohort 3 recovery required two negative PCRs, clearance, or symptom resolution. This TCR was sampled from a man in his forties or fifties who had recovered from COVID-19. Input material: PBMCs or T cells enriched from blood (not recorded which).

CDR3 protein: CASSQRDKKVERRTFF. The CDR3 nucleotides read TGTGCCAGCAGCCAACGGGACAAAAAGGTTGAAAGAAGAACTTTCTTT. This chain connects TRBV3-1 (or the pseudogene TRBV3-2) to TRBJ1-1, with D maybe TRBD1 (6 bases). The germline V gene has CDR1 LGHDT and CDR2 YNNKEL (reference sequence). The CDR3 contains 16 residues. With 2 bases removed from V and 12 bases from J, the gap between germline ends came to 25 bases.